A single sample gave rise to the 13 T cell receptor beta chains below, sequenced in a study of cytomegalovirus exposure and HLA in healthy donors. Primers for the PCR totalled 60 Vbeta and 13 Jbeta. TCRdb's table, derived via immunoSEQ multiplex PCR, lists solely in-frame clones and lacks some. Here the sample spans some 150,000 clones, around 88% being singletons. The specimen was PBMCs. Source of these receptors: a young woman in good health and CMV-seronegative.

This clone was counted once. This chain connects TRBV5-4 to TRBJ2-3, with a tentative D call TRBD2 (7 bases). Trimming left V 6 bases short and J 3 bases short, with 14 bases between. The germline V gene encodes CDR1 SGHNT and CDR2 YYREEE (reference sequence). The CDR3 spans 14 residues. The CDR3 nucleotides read TGTGCCAGCACAGGGAGGGGGGCAACAGATACGCAGTATTTT. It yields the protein CASTGRGATDTQYF.

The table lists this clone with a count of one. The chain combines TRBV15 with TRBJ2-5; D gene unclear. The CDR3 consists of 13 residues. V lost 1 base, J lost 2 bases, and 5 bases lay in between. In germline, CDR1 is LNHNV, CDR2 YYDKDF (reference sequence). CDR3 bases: TGTGCCACCAGCAGAGGCAGTCAAGAGACCCAGTACTTC. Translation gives CATSRGSQETQYF.

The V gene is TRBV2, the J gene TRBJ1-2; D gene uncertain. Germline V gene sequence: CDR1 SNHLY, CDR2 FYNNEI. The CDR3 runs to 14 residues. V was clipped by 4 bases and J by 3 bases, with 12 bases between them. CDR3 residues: CASSVVVSYYGYTF. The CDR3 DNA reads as TGTGCCAGCAGTGTGGTAGTATCCTACTATGGCTACACCTTC.

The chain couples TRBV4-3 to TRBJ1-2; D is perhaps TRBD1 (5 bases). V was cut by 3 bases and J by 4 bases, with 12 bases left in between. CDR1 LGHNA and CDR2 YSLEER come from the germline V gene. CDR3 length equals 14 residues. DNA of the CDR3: TGCGCCAGCAGCCAGGGGATCAGGGCCTATGGCTACACCTTC. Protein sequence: CASSQGIRAYGYTF.

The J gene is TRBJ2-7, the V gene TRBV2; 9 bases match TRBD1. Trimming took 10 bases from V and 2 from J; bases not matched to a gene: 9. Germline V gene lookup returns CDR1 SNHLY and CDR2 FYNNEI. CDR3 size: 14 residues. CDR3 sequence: CATSRDRATYEQYF. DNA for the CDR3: TGTGCCACCTCACGGGACAGGGCTACCTACGAGCAGTACTTC.

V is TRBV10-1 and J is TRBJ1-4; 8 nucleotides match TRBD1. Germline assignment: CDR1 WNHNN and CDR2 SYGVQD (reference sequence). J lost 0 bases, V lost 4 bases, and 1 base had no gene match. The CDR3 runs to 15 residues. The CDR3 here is CASSVGQATNEKLFF. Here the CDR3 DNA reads TGCGCCAGCAGTGTGGGACAGGCAACTAATGAAAAACTGTTTTTT.

CDR3 DNA: TGTGCCAGCAGCATTAGACAGGGGGTGAGCGAGCAGTACTTC. Its protein is CASSIRQGVSEQYF. V is TRBV7-2 and J is TRBJ2-7, with 9 positions matching TRBD1. With V trimmed by 5 bases and J by 6 bases, 8 bases remained unmatched. The germline V gene has CDR1 SGHTA and CDR2 FQGNSA. CDR3 length: 14 residues.

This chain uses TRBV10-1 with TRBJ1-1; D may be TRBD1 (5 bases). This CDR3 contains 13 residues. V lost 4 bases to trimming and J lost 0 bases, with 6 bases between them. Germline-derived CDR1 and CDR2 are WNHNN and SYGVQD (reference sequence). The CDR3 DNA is TGCGCCAGCAGTGCAGGGCTGAACACTGAAGCTTTCTTT. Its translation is CASSAGLNTEAFF.

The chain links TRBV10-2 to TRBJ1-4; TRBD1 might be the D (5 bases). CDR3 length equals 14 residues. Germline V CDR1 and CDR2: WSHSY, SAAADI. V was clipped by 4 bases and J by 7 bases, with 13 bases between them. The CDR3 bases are TGCGCCAGCAGTGTCTGGGGGGGAGGTGAAAAACTGTTTTTT. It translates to CASSVWGGGEKLFF.

CDR3 sequence reads: CASSPDPGGSSYEQYF. CDR3 sequence (DNA): TGTGCCAGCTCACCCGACCCCGGGGGGTCCTCCTACGAGCAGTACTTC. The chain joins TRBV18 to TRBJ2-7; 7 bases match TRBD2. The CDR3 runs 16 residues. V shed 3 bases, J shed 0 bases, and the junction held 8 bases outside the gene matches. CDR1 is KGHSH, CDR2 LQKENI, per germline.

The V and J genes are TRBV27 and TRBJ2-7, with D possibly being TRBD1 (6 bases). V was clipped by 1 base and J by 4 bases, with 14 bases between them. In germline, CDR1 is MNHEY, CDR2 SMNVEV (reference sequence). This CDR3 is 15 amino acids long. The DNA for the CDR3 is TGTGCCAGCAGTTTATACCCTTACCAGGGGTACGAGCAGTACTTC. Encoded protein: CASSLYPYQGYEQYF.

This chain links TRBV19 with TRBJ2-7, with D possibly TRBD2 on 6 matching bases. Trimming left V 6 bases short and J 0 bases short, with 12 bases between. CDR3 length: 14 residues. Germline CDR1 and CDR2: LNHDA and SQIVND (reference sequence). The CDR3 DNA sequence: TGTGCCAGTAGCCGCTGGGAGGCCTCCTACGAGCAGTACTTC. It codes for CASSRWEASYEQYF.

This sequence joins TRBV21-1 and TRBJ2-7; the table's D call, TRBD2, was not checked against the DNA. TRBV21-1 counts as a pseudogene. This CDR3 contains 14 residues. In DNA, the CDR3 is TGTGCCAGCAACGGGAAGCGGGAATCCTACGAGCAGTACTTC. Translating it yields CASNGKRESYEQYF.